Shown below are 23 T cell receptor beta chains from a single sample sequenced in a study of glioma-infiltrating T cells after dendritic cell vaccination. Produced via immunoSEQ multiplex PCR; TCRdb's table is partial and in-frame only. The sample lists about 21,000 clones, more than 65% occurring once. The sample in question was blood, obtained before dendritic cell vaccination. Receptors were obtained from a human donor with glioblastoma.

J is TRBJ1-1 and V is TRBV7-2; D perhaps matches TRBD1 (6 bases). V was shortened by 5 bases and J by 3 bases, with 16 bases between the two germline ends. Germline V gene sequence: CDR1 SGHTA, CDR2 FQGNSA. The CDR3 loop spans 15 amino acids. The CDR3 spells CASSTKGGSDTEAFF. CDR3 nucleotide sequence: TGTGCCAGCAGCACAAAAGGGGGTTCGGACACTGAAGCTTTCTTT.

The chain is built from TRBV28 and TRBJ1-3, with a weak D call TRBD1 (6 bases). Trimming shortened V by 3 bases and J by 0 bases, and 9 bases separated the two germline ends. The CDR3 is 15 amino acids. Germline V CDR1 and CDR2: MDHEN, SYDVKM. In DNA, the CDR3 is TGTGCCAGCAGTTTTCTCAGGGGCTCTGGAAACACCATATATTTT. Its translation is CASSFLRGSGNTIYF. Based on the CDR3 plus reference TRBV28 and TRBJ1-3, the full variable domain is DVKVTQSSRYLVKRTGEKVFLECVQDMDHENMFWYRQDPGLGLRLIYFSYDVKMKEKGDIPEGYSVSREKKERFSLILESASTNQTSMYLCASSFLRGSGNTIYFGEGSWLTVV.

This sequence joins TRBV28 and TRBJ2-7; D possibly corresponds to TRBD1 (5 bases). CDR3 length equals 13 residues. V was clipped by 6 bases and J by 2 bases, with 11 bases between them. Germline lookup yields CDR1 MDHEN and CDR2 SYDVKM. The CDR3 is CASRSDSTYEQYF. CDR3 nucleotides: TGTGCCAGCAGGTCCGACAGCACCTACGAGCAGTACTTC.

J is TRBJ2-5 and V is TRBV7-6, with TRBD1 as a possible D gene (6 bases). Near its end, the DNA agrees better with TRBJ2-7, so the J call may be wrong. The germline CDR1 and CDR2 sequences are SGHVS and FNYEAQ. The CDR3 runs to 16 residues. CDR3 sequence: CASSLAVGGPPYEQYF. In nucleotides, the CDR3 is TGTGCCAGCAGCTTAGCGGTAGGGGGTCCCCCTTACGAGCAGTACTTC.

This clone was seen once. The chain has TRBV13 and TRBJ2-5, with 8 bases aligning to TRBD1. Germline loops: CDR1 PRHDT, CDR2 FYEKMQ (reference sequence). This CDR3 has 16 residues. With 5 bases clipped from V and 2 bases from J, the junction kept 10 bases outside the gene matches. The CDR3 protein is CASSSRTGTFQETQYF. The DNA of the CDR3 is TGTGCCAGCAGCAGTAGGACAGGGACTTTTCAAGAGACCCAGTACTTC.

V and J are TRBV6-6 and TRBJ2-2; 9 nucleotides line up with TRBD1. The CDR3 totals 16 residues. With V trimmed by 7 bases and J by 5 bases, 11 bases remained unmatched. Germline V gene lookup returns CDR1 MNHNY and CDR2 SVGAGI (reference sequence). CDR3 nucleotide sequence: TGTGCCAGCACGCGCCCTCCGACAGGGGGAACCGGGGAGCTGTTTTTT. Residues: CASTRPPTGGTGELFF.

This chain connects TRBV9 to TRBJ2-5; 12 bases agree with TRBD1. The V and J ends lost 3 bases and 5 bases, in that order; junction bases with no gene match: 8. CDR3 size: 16 residues. Germline loops: CDR1 SGDLS, CDR2 YYNGEE. CDR3: CASSGMGQGAWETQYF. CDR3 DNA sequence: TGTGCCAGCAGCGGAATGGGACAGGGGGCTTGGGAGACCCAGTACTTC. Full variable domain (remainder filled in from reference TRBV9 and TRBJ2-5): DSGVTQTPKHLITATGQRVTLRCSPRSGDLSVYWYQQSLDQGLQFLIQYYNGEERAKGNILERFSAQQFPDLHSELNLSSLELGDSALYFCASSGMGQGAWETQYFGPGTRLLVL.

The rearrangement joins TRBV19 to TRBJ1-5; no clear D gene. CDR1 LNHDA and CDR2 SQIVND come from the germline V gene (reference sequence). V shed 5 bases and J shed 0 bases, with 14 bases lying between them. The CDR3 runs 16 residues. The CDR3 DNA follows: TGTGCCAGTAGTCCCATCCGGTTGGTTAGCAATCAGCCCCAGCATTTT. Encoded protein: CASSPIRLVSNQPQHF.

This clone was seen a single time. The chain couples TRBV5-1 to TRBJ1-1; 7 bases match TRBD1. This CDR3 is built from 12 residues. After removal of 7 bases from V and 11 bases from J, the junction contained 11 bases not matched to a gene. Per germline, CDR1 SGHRS and CDR2 YFSETQ. The CDR3 loop reads CASAGTESRAFF. The CDR3 DNA follows: TGCGCCAGCGCCGGGACAGAGTCTCGGGCTTTCTTT.

This chain connects TRBV19 to TRBJ2-1; D gene ambiguous. The germline V gene encodes CDR1 LNHDA and CDR2 SQIVND (reference sequence). V gave up 6 bases and J gave up 1 base, with 10 bases separating them. The CDR3 sequence is 14 residues long. The CDR3 loop is CASSLRQSYNEQFF. CDR3 bases: TGTGCCAGTAGCCTCAGGCAATCCTACAATGAGCAGTTCTTC.

The chain links TRBV6-1 to TRBJ2-7, with 8 bases lining up with TRBD1. The CDR3 is made up of 13 amino acids. Germline CDR1 MNHNS, CDR2 SASEGT. Trimming at V came to 7 bases and at J to 2 bases, leaving 4 bases not matched to a gene. The CDR3 DNA reads as TGTGCCAGCAAAACAGGGGGACCCTACGAGCAGTACTTC. Its translation: CASKTGGPYEQYF.

This clone was seen more than once but under ten times. The chain links TRBV19 to TRBJ1-2; the D gene is possibly TRBD1 (6 bases). The germline V gene encodes CDR1 LNHDA and CDR2 SQIVND (reference sequence). This CDR3 region has 13 residues. Trimming removed 7 bases from V and 4 bases from J, with 13 bases in between. The chain's CDR3 is CASTRDTSYGYTF. CDR3 DNA: TGTGCCAGTACCCGGGACACGAGCTATGGCTACACCTTC.

The V and J genes are TRBV7-8 and TRBJ1-1, with D possibly matching TRBD1 (6 bases). CDR1 is SGHVS, CDR2 FQNEAQ, per germline. The CDR3 length is 15 residues. Deletions cut 4 bases from V and 0 bases from J, with 12 bases between. The DNA of the CDR3 is TGTGCCAGCAGCTCTCATGGACAGCTGAACACTGAAGCTTTCTTT. Protein product: CASSSHGQLNTEAFF.

The chain recombines TRBV5-8 with TRBJ2-3; 13 bases fit TRBD2. J was trimmed by 8 bases and V by 0 bases; bases with no gene match: 9. CDR3 length: 17 amino acids. Germline V gives CDR1 SGHTS, CDR2 YDEGEE. The CDR3 DNA sequence: TGTGCCAGCAGCTTGGGGACTAGCGGGGGCTGGGCTGGTACGCAGTATTTT. It specifies CASSLGTSGGWAGTQYF.

The CDR3 reads CASSLYWEGSYEQYF. The CDR3 DNA reads TGTGCCAGCAGTTTATACTGGGAGGGCTCCTACGAGCAGTACTTC. V gene TRBV28 combines with J gene TRBJ2-5; TRBD2 matches 7 bases. The DNA end is more similar to TRBJ2-7, so the J call may be wrong. The germline V gene encodes CDR1 MDHEN and CDR2 SYDVKM. The CDR3 is 15 residues long.

The chain employs TRBV27 and TRBJ2-7; TRBD2 might be the D (6 bases). The germline V gene has CDR1 MNHEY and CDR2 SMNVEV (reference sequence). The CDR3 totals 15 residues. V was trimmed by 2 bases and J by 4 bases, leaving 15 bases between them. The CDR3 nucleotides read TGTGCCAGCAGTTTAGGCAGTGGGGGGACTTACGAGCAGTACTTC. This encodes CASSLGSGGTYEQYF.

This rearrangement joins TRBV28 to TRBJ2-1; 8 bases are shared with TRBD2. The V and J ends lost 6 bases and 3 bases, in that order; junction bases with no gene match: 7. Germline V lookup: CDR1 MDHEN, CDR2 SYDVKM. The CDR3 is 15 residues long. CDR3 loop: CASSKAGVNYNEQFF. In DNA form, the CDR3 reads TGTGCCAGCAGCAAAGCGGGAGTGAACTACAATGAGCAGTTCTTC.

The rearrangement joins TRBV27 to TRBJ2-3; 11 bases are a match to TRBD1. Germline CDR1 MNHEY, CDR2 SMNVEV (reference sequence). V dropped 3 bases and J dropped 6; count of bases not matched to a gene: 5. The CDR3 runs 15 residues. The CDR3 bases are TGTGCCAGCAGTTTTGGGACAGGGGGTTTGGATACGCAGTATTTT. It is translated as CASSFGTGGLDTQYF.

Only a few counts were recorded for this clone. The chain employs TRBV28 and TRBJ2-7, with 16 nucleotides matching TRBD2. The V segment lost 6 bases and the J segment 3 bases; nucleotides outside the gene matches: 5. Germline CDR1 reads MDHEN; CDR2 reads SYDVKM. This CDR3 has 16 residues. The CDR3 protein is CASSTGLAGGRYEQYF. DNA of the CDR3: TGTGCCAGCAGCACGGGACTAGCGGGAGGGCGCTACGAGCAGTACTTC.

This chain uses TRBV6-1 with TRBJ1-1; 10 bases line up with TRBD1. The V and J ends lost 9 bases and 4 bases, in that order; junction bases with no gene match: 8. Per germline, CDR1 MNHNS and CDR2 SASEGT. The length of the CDR3 is 14 residues. CDR3 residues: CASGDRGGGTEAFF. The CDR3 coding sequence is TGTGCCAGTGGGGACAGGGGAGGTGGCACTGAAGCTTTCTTT.

Regarding this clone: A read error likely explains this, since a far larger clone differs by one base. This chain joins TRBV7-9 and TRBJ2-7, with 9 bases matching TRBD2. Germline CDR1 and CDR2: SEHNR and FQNEAQ (reference sequence). The CDR3 sequence is 15 residues long. V was clipped by 7 bases and J by 7 bases; unmatched bases: 14. CDR3: CASTPSGNPRDEQYF. CDR3 nucleotide sequence: TGTGCCAGCACCCCTAGCGGGAACCCACGGGATGAGCAGTACTTC.

This rearrangement joins TRBV7-3 to TRBJ2-3; TRBD1 matches at 7 bases. Germline trimming cut 4 bases from V and 10 bases from J; bases unmatched to any gene: 11. Germline CDR1 and CDR2: SGHTA and FQGTGA. The CDR3 runs 14 residues. The CDR3 DNA follows: TGTGCCAGCAGCTCAGGGACAGCCGGCTGGGCGCAGTATTTT. Its protein product is CASSSGTAGWAQYF.

The gene calls are TRBV12-5 and TRBJ2-7; no definite D call. Per the germline V gene, CDR1 is LGHNT and CDR2 is FRNRAP. The CDR3 contains 11 residues. Deletions cut 7 bases from V and 1 base from J, with 5 bases between. DNA for the CDR3: TGTGCTAGTGCCAGATCCTACGAGCAGTACTTC. Amino acids: CASARSYEQYF.